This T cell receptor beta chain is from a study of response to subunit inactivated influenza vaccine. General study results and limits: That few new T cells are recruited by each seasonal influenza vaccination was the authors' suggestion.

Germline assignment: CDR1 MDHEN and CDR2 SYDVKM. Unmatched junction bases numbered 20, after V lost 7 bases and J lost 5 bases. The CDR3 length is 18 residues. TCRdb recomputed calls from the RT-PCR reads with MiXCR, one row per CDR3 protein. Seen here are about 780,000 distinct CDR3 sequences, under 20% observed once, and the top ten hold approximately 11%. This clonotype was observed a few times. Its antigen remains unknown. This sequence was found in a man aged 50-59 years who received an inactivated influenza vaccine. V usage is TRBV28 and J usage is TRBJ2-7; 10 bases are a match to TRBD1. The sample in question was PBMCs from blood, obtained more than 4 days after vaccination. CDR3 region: CASTHLFSGGDRGHEQYF. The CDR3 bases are TGTGCCAGCACCCATTTATTTTCTGGGGGGGACAGGGGACACGAGCAGTACTTC.